The sequence of this T cell receptor beta chain was determined in a study of control samples from healthy donors and cancer patients. This clone has only a few counts. Profiled with immunoSEQ multiplex PCR; TCRdb holds only in-frame clones, not every one. The data show around 90,000 clones, more than 75% seen once. Trimming cost V 0 bases and J 9 bases, with 18 bases left between them. The CDR3 length is 16 residues. The germline gives CDR1 LGHDT, CDR2 YNNKEL (reference sequence). The TCR sequence derives from a man younger than 45 in good health. The chain has TRBV3-1 (or the pseudogene TRBV3-2) and TRBJ1-5; unclear D gene. Material: blood. CDR3 nucleotide sequence: TGTGCCAGCAGCCAAGATGGGCGCAGTCCGCCCGGGCCCCAGCATTTT. This translates into CASSQDGRSPPGPQHF.